Sequencing of this TCR beta chain was carried out in a study of cytomegalovirus exposure and HLA in healthy donors. Germline V lookup: CDR1 SGHVS, CDR2 FNYEAQ. This CDR3 region has 15 residues. V shed 5 bases and J 4 bases; nucleotides not matched to a gene: 10. The PCR ran on 60 Vbeta and 13 Jbeta primers. The repertoire was sequenced with immunoSEQ multiplex PCR; TCRdb's copy has only in-frame clones and lacks some. The sample shows 150,000 to 200,000 clones, 70% to 90% of them seen only once. The origin of this receptor is a woman in her twenties or thirties in good health and CMV-seronegative. The sequenced material came from PBMCs. The V and J genes are TRBV7-6 and TRBJ2-5; 7 nucleotides agree with TRBD2. The CDR3 here is CASSGPRGRGETQYF. The CDR3 nucleotides are TGTGCCAGCAGCGGACCGCGGGGGAGAGGAGAGACCCAGTACTTC.